Given below is one TCR beta chain in context. With V trimmed by 0 bases and J by 5 bases, 5 bases remained unmatched. The CDR3 totals 15 residues. The V gene's germline CDR1 is MDHEN and CDR2 SYDVKM. This sample is part of a study of blood T cell repertoires in COVID-19. About the research overall: Sources were T cells, B-cell-depleted T cells, or PBMCs; the material itself was cDNA or gDNA.

The method was immunoSEQ multiplex PCR; TCRdb's version includes in-frame clones alone and lacks a portion of them. Here the sample spans roughly 260,000 clones, less than 85% being singletons. The chain employs TRBV28 and TRBJ1-1; 8 bases fit TRBD1. The source is a woman of 80 years or more with active or convalescent COVID-19. The sequencing input was peripheral blood. In DNA, the CDR3 is TGTGCCAGCAGTTTATGGATGACAGGGGCGACTGAAGCTTTCTTT. As protein: CASSLWMTGATEAFF.